These T cell receptor beta chains were read from a single sample in a study of low-dose radiotherapy and immunotherapy resistance in tumors. TCRdb re-called the reads with MiXCR, one entry per CDR3 protein. The profile shows around 60,000 distinct CDR3 sequences, 20% to 25% of them singletons. Specimen: PBMCs, collected after low-dose radiotherapy plus immunotherapy. The origin of the receptors is a male donor with prostate cancer. The CDR3 runs from the conserved cysteine through the conserved F or W. D genes are given only for firm matches. The listing skips clone size in some rows; elsewhere it reads once, few, many or a size class.

V gene	D gene	clone size	J gene	CDR3 DNA	CDR3 protein
TRBV7-2	TRBD2	many	TRBJ2-2	TGTGCCAGCAGCCTACGTAGCGGGGGGGGGAACACCGGGGAGCTGTTTTTT	CASSLRSGGGNTGELFF
TRBV7-2	-	many	TRBJ2-7	TGTGCCAGCAGCTTACGACAGTTCTACGAGCAGTACTTC	CASSLRQFYEQYF
TRBV30	-	-	TRBJ2-7	TGTGCCTGGGGCAACTACGAGCAGTACTTC	CAWGNYEQYF
TRBV20-1	-	-	TRBJ2-3	TGCAGTGCTAGTCTGACGGATTACACAGATACGCAGTATTTT	CSASLTDYTDTQYF
TRBV6-1	TRBD2	medium-sized	TRBJ2-7	TGTGCCAGCAGTGAACGGAGCGGGGGGACCTACGAGCAGTACTTC	CASSERSGGTYEQYF
TRBV24-1	TRBD1	few	TRBJ1-2	TGTGCCACCAGTGCGGGACAGCAAAACTATGGCTACACCTTC	CATSAGQQNYGYTF
TRBV12-3/TRBV12-4	-	many	TRBJ2-2	TGTGCCAGCAGTTTGATGCCTGAGAATTACGGGGAGCTGTTTTTT	CASSLMPENYGELFF
TRBV29-1	-	many	TRBJ1-3	TGCAGCGTTGCGGAGGGAAATGGAAACACCATATATTTT	CSVAEGNGNTIYF
TRBV6-2/TRBV6-3	TRBD1	many	TRBJ2-5	TGTGCCAGCAAAGCACCGGGACAGGGGAAAGAGACCCAGTACTTC	CASKAPGQGKETQYF
TRBV3-1	TRBD2	many	TRBJ2-5	TGTGCCAGCAGCCAAAAACTAGCGGGCAACCAAGAGACCCAGTACTTC	CASSQKLAGNQETQYF
TRBV27	TRBD2	-	TRBJ2-1	TGTGCCAGCAGTTTATTCCCTCCTACCGGGACTAGCCGACGCCGCTCCTACAATGAGCAGTTCTTC	CASSLFPPTGTSRRRSYNEQFF
TRBV29-1	-	many	TRBJ2-2	TGCAGCGTTATGGGGTTCGGCACCGGGGAGCTGTTTTTT	CSVMGFGTGELFF
TRBV12-3/TRBV12-4	-	many	TRBJ2-5	TGTGCCAGCAGCTGGAGACAGGACCAAGAGACCCAGTACTTC	CASSWRQDQETQYF
TRBV29-1	TRBD1	many	TRBJ1-2	TGCAGCGTTGAAGGACAGGGTTATGGCTACACCTTC	CSVEGQGYGYTF
TRBV29-1	-	many	TRBJ2-7	TGCAGCGTTGAGGAGGACAGCATTTACGAGCAGTACTTC	CSVEEDSIYEQYF
TRBV30	-	many	TRBJ2-1	TGTGCCTGGAGTGGGACAGACAATGAGCAGTTCTTC	CAWSGTDNEQFF
TRBV5-6	-	many	TRBJ2-1	TGTGCCAGCAGCCTCAGGGGATGGACCTACAATGAGCAGTTCTTC	CASSLRGWTYNEQFF
TRBV6-6	-	-	TRBJ1-4	-	CASSPSDSRREKLFFF
TRBV20-1	-	many	TRBJ2-7	TGCAGTGCTGAGATCCGCGAGCAGTACTTC	CSAEIREQYF
TRBV26	-	many	TRBJ2-7	TGTGCCAGCAGTCATCGTTACGAGCAGTACTTC	CASSHRYEQYF
TRBV24-1	-	many	TRBJ1-5	TGTGCCACCAGTGGCACCGTTGGCAATCAGCCCCAGCATTTT	CATSGTVGNQPQHF
TRBV18	-	many	TRBJ2-3	TGTGCCAGCCGGCTCGGGGAATCAGATACGCAGTATTTT	CASRLGESDTQYF
TRBV7-2	-	many	TRBJ2-5	TGTGCCAGCAGCTTAACCGGGATGTGGCAAGAGACCCAGTACTTC	CASSLTGMWQETQYF
TRBV20-1	TRBD2	many	TRBJ2-3	TGCAGTGCTAGAGGGACTAGCGGGAGGGCATCAGATACGCAGTATTTT	CSARGTSGRASDTQYF
TRBV27	-	many	TRBJ2-1	TGTGCCAGCAGTCCCCCCGACATCTACAATGAGCAGTTCTTC	CASSPPDIYNEQFF
TRBV28	-	many	TRBJ2-7	TGTGCCAGCAGTTTTCGTCGGGAGAAGCCCTACGAGCAGTACTTC	CASSFRREKPYEQYF
TRBV4-1	-	many	TRBJ2-5	TGCGCCAGCAGCCAACAGACAGGACCGCAAGAGACCCAGTACTTC	CASSQQTGPQETQYF
TRBV3-1	-	-	TRBJ2-3	TGTGCCAGCAGCCAAGATCAGTTACTCACCACAGATACGCAGTATTTT	CASSQDQLLTTDTQYF
TRBV13	-	-	TRBJ2-3	TGTGCCAGCAGTGAACTGGGTCTCACAGATACGCAGTATTTT	CASSELGLTDTQYF
TRBV7-9	TRBD2	many	TRBJ2-5	TGTGCCAGCAGCTCCAGACTAGCGGGAGGGGGTTGGGAGACCCAGTACTTC	CASSSRLAGGGWETQYF
TRBV28	TRBD2	many	TRBJ2-1	TGTGCCAGCAGTTCGGGACTAGCGGTATACAATGAGCAGTTCTTC	CASSSGLAVYNEQFF
TRBV19	-	many	TRBJ2-5	TGTGCCAGCCGATCGGCTAAAGAGACCCAGTACTTC	CASRSAKETQYF
TRBV12-3/TRBV12-4	TRBD1	many	TRBJ1-2	TGTGCCAGCAACGGACAGGGGGCTGGGGGCTACACCTTC	CASNGQGAGGYTF
TRBV28	-	many	TRBJ1-1	TGTGCCAGCAGTCCCTGGGCCAGATCCACTGAAGCTTTCTTT	CASSPWARSTEAFF
TRBV19	-	many	TRBJ1-2	TGTGCCAGTAGTACCCAGGGTAGGGGCTATGGCTACACCTTC	CASSTQGRGYGYTF
TRBV6-2/TRBV6-3	-	-	TRBJ2-1	TGTGCCAGCCGTGGGCAAACTAGCCAAGATGAGCAGTTCTTC	CASRGQTSQDEQFF
TRBV19	TRBD2	many	TRBJ2-1	TGTGCCAGTAGCCGCGGACTAGCGGGGCCGGTGGAGCAGTTCTTC	CASSRGLAGPVEQFF
TRBV18	-	many	TRBJ2-7	TGTGCCAGCTCACCACCGGTTACCTACGAGCAGTACTTC	CASSPPVTYEQYF
TRBV19	TRBD1	many	TRBJ1-5	TGTGCCAGTAGACACAACAGGGGAAATCAGCCCCAGCATTTT	CASRHNRGNQPQHF
TRBV5-1	-	once	TRBJ2-3	TGCGCCAGCAGCTTGGACGGGGATAAGACAGATACGCAGTATTTT	CASSLDGDKTDTQYF
TRBV30	-	many	TRBJ1-4	TGTGCCTGGAGTGTAATGATTTTCGAAAAACTGTTTTTT	CAWSVMIFEKLFF
TRBV3-1	TRBD2	many	TRBJ2-3	TGTGCCAGCAGCCCTAGTAGCGGGGGAGATACGCAGTATTTT	CASSPSSGGDTQYF
TRBV21-1	-	-	TRBJ2-2	-	CASSKGGDRTNTGELFFFFFFFF
TRBV30	-	many	TRBJ1-2	TGTGCCTGGACCCCACAATTTCAGGGTGGCTACACCTTC	CAWTPQFQGGYTF
TRBV5-4	TRBD2	many	TRBJ2-2	TGTGCCAGCAGCCCCATGACTAGCGGGGGACCTACCACCGGGGAGCTGTTTTTT	CASSPMTSGGPTTGELFF
TRBV12-3/TRBV12-4	-	many	TRBJ2-1	TGTGCCAGCAGTTGGAGTACAGGGAACCATGAGCAGTTCTTC	CASSWSTGNHEQFF
TRBV28	-	few	TRBJ2-3	TGTGCCAGCAGTCCCTCTGGGTTAGTTAGCGGCACAGATACGCAGTATTTT	CASSPSGLVSGTDTQYF
TRBV10-3	TRBD2	many	TRBJ2-7	TGTGCCATCAGTGAGGGGACTAGCGGGAGGTCCTACGAGCAGTACTTC	CAISEGTSGRSYEQYF
TRBV28	TRBD1	-	TRBJ2-1	TGTGCCAGCAGTCTGGGGGACAGTTCGTACAATGAGCAGTTCTTC	CASSLGDSSYNEQFF
TRBV19	-	few	TRBJ1-5	TGTGCCAGTAGTAACAATGGGGCAGATCAGCCCCAGCATTTT	CASSNNGADQPQHF
TRBV18	-	many	TRBJ2-1	TGTGCCAGCTCACCACCGGCCAGGCACAATGAGCAGTTCTTC	CASSPPARHNEQFF
TRBV5-1	TRBD2	many	TRBJ2-1	TGCGCCAGCAGCTTTCCCGGGACTAGCGGGAGGGCGAGCTACAATGAGCAGTTCTTC	CASSFPGTSGRASYNEQFF
TRBV3-1	TRBD2	-	TRBJ2-1	TGTGCCAGCAGCCCGGGACTACTATTGGGGGATGAGCAGTTCTTC	CASSPGLLLGDEQFF
TRBV29-1	TRBD2	many	TRBJ2-7	TGCAGCGTTGTCATGCGGGGGAGGCTTTACGAGCAGTACTTC	CSVVMRGRLYEQYF
TRBV5-1	TRBD2	many	TRBJ2-5	TGCGCCAGCAGCACGGGACTAGCGGGAGCATCTGGGCGAGAGACCCAGTACTTC	CASSTGLAGASGRETQYF